This TCR beta chain was sequenced during a study of blood T cell repertoires in COVID-19 (dated by TCRdb to about 2020). General notes on the study: Samples from collaborators originated in the United States, Italy and Spain and spanned both the acute and convalescent phases of COVID-19. The prospective study material was composed of cDNA or gDNA derived from T cells, B-cell-depleted T cells, or PBMCs. The dataset comprised deeply sampled blood TCRbeta repertoires from subjects exposed to, actively infected with, or recovered from COVID-19. The repertoires were made available in a free public database intended to serve as a resource for research on the immune response to SARS-CoV-2. Samples were obtained from the ongoing ImmuneRACE study (first 160 participants) and from some 1,200 subjects provided by 6 global collaborators. A de-identified subject ID, COVID-19 status, age in years and sex were almost always included in the sample metadata. Where HLA class I and class II types were available, the types were taken from metadata supplied by the sample provider, not from assay-based typing.

The germline V gene (reference sequence) sets CDR1 to MNHEY and CDR2 to SMNVEV. The V end loses 1 base and the J end loses 7 bases, and a stretch of 14 bases separates them. Counted from cysteine to phenylalanine, this CDR3 has 16 amino acids. The kept DNA is CDR3 alone, 48 bases in frame from the first base. TCRbeta CDR3 regions were amplified from genomic DNA by means of the immunoSEQ Assay, a bias-controlled multiplex PCR. Per the original workflow: Within the assay, amplification of reference gene primers was used to estimate how many nucleated cells each sample contained. To quantify the absolute abundance of each unique TCRbeta CDR3 rearrangement, sequence reads were collapsed and filtered. For each sample, productive Simpson clonality was calculated by taking the square root of Simpson's diversity index across productive rearrangements. The table was pulled from immuneACCESS by TCRdb, which kept in-frame rearrangements only. Such tables lose some clones; where checked, under half of the loss comes from unresolved V genes, and the rest has no known cause. D and trimming were read from the DNA, whereas the V and J calls and clone size are those reported in that table. The sample data list 300,000 to 350,000 clones, and 85% to 90% of these were observed just once. The ten largest make up about 6.3% of the sample.

As to this clone: No antigen is known for it. No much larger clone is present one base from it, and per-base qualities are unavailable.

What the authors observed across the whole study: How much clinical and demographic metadata was included differed by source and by participant, and the metadata was provided uncurated.

At one collaborating source in Seattle, patients were enrolled during active infection and were followed longitudinally through the course of disease. Collaborating institutions collected whole blood in K2EDTA tubes following their own protocols. For TCRbeta analysis, collaborators shipped samples in one of three forms: frozen whole blood, isolated PBMCs, or DNA extracted from either of those sample types. The receptor was derived from a woman aged 45 to 65 with COVID-19, enrolled during active disease. Sequencing used peripheral blood. In this chain, TRBV27 is recombined with TRBJ1-6; a tentative D match to TRBD1 spans 6 bases. The nucleotide sequence reads TGTGCCAGCAGTTTATTCGGGGGGGCAGGGAATTCACCCCTCCACTTT. Its protein is CASSLFGGAGNSPLHF.